Each of the 20 T cell receptor beta chains below was sequenced from the same sample in a study of a mutant IDH1 vaccine in newly diagnosed glioma. These receptors lack a known antigen. Time point meaning: week 5, during vaccination. Doses of 300 ug of mutant IDH1 20-mer peptide were given with topical imiquimod. The repertoire was sequenced with immunoSEQ multiplex PCR; TCRdb's copy has only in-frame clones and lacks some. The sample carries about 38,000 clones, 75% to 80% recorded once. The material was PBMCs, obtained from a glioma patient whose treatment included an IDH1 peptide vaccine. All receptors come from a man aged 35 to 55 with glioma.

In this sample, this clone turned up a few times. The chain recombines TRBV19 with TRBJ1-3; unclear D gene. Germline CDR1 is LNHDA and CDR2 is SQIVND (reference sequence). V lost 9 bases, J lost 2 bases, and 11 bases lay in between. CDR3 size: 13 residues. The CDR3 region has the DNA TGTGCCAGCGCCCCGGAACCTGGAAACACCATATATTTT. Protein sequence: CASAPEPGNTIYF.

This clone was counted only a few times. The chain is built from TRBV2 and TRBJ2-7, with D perhaps TRBD1 (5 bases). This CDR3 is 14 amino acids long. Germline V gene sequence: CDR1 SNHLY, CDR2 FYNNEI. V was clipped by 0 bases and J by 9 bases, with 15 bases between them. This CDR3 is CASSEAGRVGVQYF. The DNA of the CDR3 is TGTGCCAGCAGTGAAGCGGGCAGGGTTGGCGTGCAGTACTTC.

The chain employs TRBV29-1 and TRBJ1-2, with D possibly TRBD1 on 5 matching bases. The CDR3 length is 13 residues. Germline V gives CDR1 SQVTM, CDR2 ANQGSEA. Trimming removed 3 bases at V and 3 bases at J, with 11 bases between. The CDR3 here is CSVERGTDYGYTF. The CDR3 DNA follows: TGCAGCGTTGAGAGGGGCACAGACTATGGCTACACCTTC.

The J gene is TRBJ2-7, the V gene TRBV6-1, with D uncertain. CDR3 length: 13 amino acids. CDR1 and CDR2 from the germline V gene are MNHNS and SASEGT. Trimming removed 3 bases from V and 2 bases from J, with 8 bases in between. The CDR3 coding sequence is TGTGCCAGCAGTGAGGCAGGAACCTACGAGCAGTACTTC. Translated, it gives CASSEAGTYEQYF.

V usage is TRBV10-1 and J usage is TRBJ1-1, with 10 bases identical to TRBD1. Germline V CDR1 and CDR2: WNHNN, SYGVQD (reference sequence). Unmatched junction bases numbered 2, after V lost 3 bases and J lost 1 base. The length of the CDR3 is 15 residues. CDR3 in amino acids: CASSEDRGQNTEAFF. The CDR3 DNA sequence: TGCGCCAGCAGTGAAGACAGGGGGCAGAACACTGAAGCTTTCTTT.

The gene calls are TRBV7-9 and TRBJ2-5; a possible D gene is TRBD1 (6 bases). The CDR3 has 14 amino acids. Trimming removed 1 base from V and 11 bases from J, with 17 bases in between. Looked up from germline, CDR1 is SEHNR and CDR2 is FQNEAQ (reference sequence). The CDR3: CASSLVGHRFGQYF. The CDR3 DNA is TGTGCCAGCAGCTTAGTGGGACACCGGTTCGGGCAGTACTTC. Variable domain in full (rest from reference TRBV7-9 and TRBJ2-5): DTGVSQNPRHKITKRGQNVTFRCDPISEHNRLYWYRQTLGQGPEFLTYFQNEAQLEKSRLLSDRFSAERPKGSFSTLEIQRTEQGDSAMYLCASSLVGHRFGQYFGPGTRLLVL.

The V call is TRBV6-1, the J call TRBJ1-4; a weak D match, TRBD1 (5 bases). Germline values: CDR1 MNHNS, CDR2 SASEGT. The CDR3 is 13 amino acids. The germline V and J ends were trimmed by 7 bases and 7 bases, with 13 bases remaining between them. Here the CDR3 reads CASTGRDVEKLFF. In DNA form, the CDR3 reads TGTGCCAGCACAGGGAGGGATGTTGAAAAACTGTTTTTT.

In DNA form, the CDR3 reads TGCGCCAGCAGAAGACAGGGGGGTTACGGCTACACCTTC. This translates into CASRRQGGYGYTF. This sequence joins TRBV10-2 and TRBJ1-2, with 9 positions matching TRBD1. With 6 bases clipped from V and 8 bases from J, the junction kept 7 bases outside the gene matches. Germline-derived CDR1 and CDR2 are WSHSY and SAAADI. The CDR3 runs 13 residues.

This chain links TRBV10-3 with TRBJ2-7, with TRBD2 identical over 14 bases. The V and J ends lost 6 bases and 4 bases, in that order; junction bases with no gene match: 5. The germline V gene encodes CDR1 ENHRY and CDR2 SYGVKD. The CDR3 totals 15 residues. CDR3 sequence: CAISRGTSGGYEQYF. The CDR3 DNA reads TGTGCCATCAGCCGCGGGACTAGCGGGGGATACGAGCAGTACTTC.

V and J are TRBV2 and TRBJ2-2; TRBD2 aligns across 11 bases. V trimming: 5 bases; J trimming: 5 bases; junction bases outside the gene matches: 7. In germline, CDR1 is SNHLY, CDR2 FYNNEI. The CDR3 length is 16 residues. CDR3 DNA sequence: TGTGCCAGCAGTTCGTTGGGACTAGCGGAAACCGGGGAGCTGTTTTTT. This codes for CASSSLGLAETGELFF.

The J gene is TRBJ1-1, the V gene TRBV6-1; no firm D call. The CDR3 spans 15 residues. Deletions cut 6 bases from V and 1 base from J, with 15 bases between. From germline, CDR1 is MNHNS and CDR2 SASEGT. Here the CDR3 reads CASSGYWTGNTEAFF. The CDR3 bases are TGTGCCAGCAGCGGTTACTGGACGGGGAACACTGAAGCTTTCTTT.

This clone has more than one count but fewer than ten. The V and J genes are TRBV18 and TRBJ2-7, with 8 bases lining up with TRBD1. Germline assignment: CDR1 KGHSH and CDR2 LQKENI. V shed 3 bases and J 2 bases; nucleotides not matched to a gene: 3. This CDR3 has 14 amino acids. Here the CDR3 reads CASSPGTGPYEQYF. The CDR3 bases are TGTGCCAGCTCACCCGGGACAGGACCCTACGAGCAGTACTTC.

This chain connects TRBV9 to TRBJ2-1; TRBD2 matches 9 bases. V dropped 0 bases and J dropped 2; count of bases not matched to a gene: 3. Germline V CDR1 and CDR2: SGDLS, YYNGEE. This CDR3 has 16 amino acids. CDR3 nucleotides: TGTGCCAGCAGCGTAGACCGGACTAGCGCCTACAATGAGCAGTTCTTC. Amino acids: CASSVDRTSAYNEQFF. The entire variable domain, with the rest obtained from reference TRBV9 and TRBJ2-1, is as follows: DSGVTQTPKHLITATGQRVTLRCSPRSGDLSVYWYQQSLDQGLQFLIQYYNGEERAKGNILERFSAQQFPDLHSELNLSSLELGDSALYFCASSVDRTSAYNEQFFGPGTRLTVL.

The CDR3 here is CAISRGGREQYF. Here the CDR3 DNA reads TGTGCCATCAGCCGAGGGGGACGCGAGCAGTACTTC. The chain carries TRBV10-3 and TRBJ2-7, with D possibly matching TRBD1 (6 bases). The CDR3 has 12 amino acids. V gave up 6 bases and J gave up 6 bases, with 12 bases separating them. CDR1 is ENHRY and CDR2 is SYGVKD in the germline V gene.

This clone has only a few counts. V gene TRBV4-1 combines with J gene TRBJ1-2, with D possibly matching TRBD1 (5 bases). The CDR3 has 16 residues. V lost 3 bases and J lost 7, with 21 bases in between. The germline CDR1 and CDR2 sequences are MGHRA and YSYEKL. Here the CDR3 DNA reads TGCGCCAGCAGCCATGTAATCCGGGATAGGGGACCTGGCTACACCTTC. It encodes CASSHVIRDRGPGYTF.

V is TRBV5-1 and J is TRBJ2-7, with TRBD1 matching 7 bases. Unmatched junction bases numbered 7, after V lost 4 bases and J lost 3 bases. Per germline, CDR1 SGHRS and CDR2 YFSETQ. CDR3 length equals 14 residues. CDR3 in amino acids: CASSPDRIYYEQYF. CDR3 coding DNA: TGCGCCAGCAGCCCGGACAGGATTTACTACGAGCAGTACTTC.

The V gene is TRBV4-1, the J gene TRBJ1-3; D uncertain. Deletions cut 0 bases from V and 0 bases from J, with 12 bases between. CDR3 length equals 17 residues. Germline loops: CDR1 MGHRA, CDR2 YSYEKL. CDR3 region: CASSQDREADSGNTIYF. Here the CDR3 DNA reads TGCGCCAGCAGCCAAGATAGGGAGGCCGACTCTGGAAACACCATATATTTT.

The chain has TRBV5-1 and TRBJ1-1; 8 nucleotides line up with TRBD1. Germline V CDR1 and CDR2: SGHRS, YFSETQ. The junction had 2 bases not matched to a gene; V was cut back by 3 bases and J by 1 base. This CDR3 is 14 amino acids long. Here the CDR3 DNA reads TGCGCCAGCAGCTCACAGGGGGGGAACACTGAAGCTTTCTTT. Its protein product is CASSSQGGNTEAFF.

The chain joins TRBV5-1 to TRBJ2-7; no firm D call. Germline V CDR1 and CDR2: SGHRS, YFSETQ. The V end lost 1 base, the J end lost 0 bases, and 11 bases lay between the germline ends. The CDR3 runs to 15 residues. CDR3 bases: TGCGCCAGCAGCTTGACGACGGGCTACTCCTACGAGCAGTACTTC. Translating gives CASSLTTGYSYEQYF.

The chain links TRBV10-3 to TRBJ2-3; 8 bases are shared with TRBD2. Germline CDR1 and CDR2: ENHRY and SYGVKD. CDR3 size: 16 residues. Trimming removed 2 bases from V and 2 bases from J; junction bases left unmatched: 6. The CDR3 loop reads CAISESDGGDTDTQYF. DNA for the CDR3: TGTGCCATCAGTGAGAGTGACGGGGGGGACACAGATACGCAGTATTTT.